In this sample, the clone carrying this TCR beta chain turned up a few times. Its antigen is still unknown. This sample was included in a study of vaccination and CD4 T cells after COVID-19. Looking at the study overall: Median time from COVID diagnosis to post-COVID sampling was about 14 weeks (35 to 161).

Sequenced with the Oncomine TCR Beta short-read assay was DNA taken from cultured CD4+ T cells. From CD4+ T cells that had been cultured, genomic DNA was extracted. MiXCR, applied by TCRdb to the PCR reads, yields one record per CDR3 protein. The sample contains over 10,000 distinct CDR3 sequences, more than 70% of which appear only once. CDR3 size: 13 residues. In germline, CDR1 is DFQATT, CDR2 SNEGSKA (reference sequence). V was pared by 5 bases and J by 5 bases, with 10 bases between. Documented treatment: roughly 10-day PBMC culture with coronavirus spike peptide pools or control peptides (ViraFEST assay). ViraFEST used peptide pools to expand antigen-specific T cells, then sequenced TCRs.

This clonotype was obtained from a human donor who had recovered from COVID-19. This chain links TRBV20-1 with TRBJ1-6; perhaps TRBD1 as D (5 bases). The sequencing input was CD4+ T cells from blood, cultured in vitro. The CDR3 bases are TGCAGTGCTCGGGGGTGGGATAATTCACCCCTCCACTTT. Encoded protein: CSARGWDNSPLHF.